This entry features one T cell receptor beta chain sequence. This specimen comes from a study of T cell changes during pregnancy in multiple sclerosis. TCRdb's table, derived via immunoSEQ multiplex PCR, lists solely in-frame clones and lacks some. The sample has about 58,000 clones, 93% seen once; the top ten hold 3.5% to 4.5%. Germline loops: CDR1 SGHRS, CDR2 YFSETQ. The CDR3 is made up of 14 amino acids. V shed 3 bases and J shed 6 bases, with 12 bases lying between them. The chain recombines TRBV5-1 with TRBJ2-2, with D unresolved. Sequences were derived from CD8+ T cells from peripheral blood mononuclear cells, sampled in the second trimester of pregnancy. This TCR was recovered from a female donor with multiple sclerosis, enrolled in a pregnancy study. The CDR3 sequence is CASSSLVSAGELFF. The CDR3 coding sequence is TGCGCCAGCAGCTCCCTAGTCTCCGCCGGGGAGCTGTTTTTT.